A single sample is the source of the 16 T cell receptor beta chains below, sequenced in a study of post-analysis software for immune sequencing data. Findings of the study overall: There were roughly five TRBV segments more frequent in patients than controls, and TRBV5-6, TRBV5-1 and TRBV20-1 were among them.

TCR beta cDNA libraries had unique molecular identifiers. TCRdb analysed the PCR reads with MiXCR anew, one entry per CDR3 protein. This table holds 350,000 to 500,000 distinct CDR3 sequences, more than 30% found once. Antigen specificity for these receptors is unknown. The sample consisted of blood. Source of these receptors: a girl aged 2 to 9 with multiple sclerosis.

The chain recombines TRBV29-1 with TRBJ2-5; 9 bases align to TRBD2. The germline gives CDR1 SQVTM, CDR2 ANQGSEA. Unmatched junction bases numbered 5, after V lost 4 bases and J lost 2 bases. The length of the CDR3 is 14 residues. The CDR3 DNA follows: TGCAGCGTTGTAGCGGGAGAATTTCAAGAGACCCAGTACTTC. As protein: CSVVAGEFQETQYF.

This clonotype was detected a few times. V and J are TRBV7-7 and TRBJ2-5, with D uncertain. The CDR3 spans 13 residues. Germline V lookup: CDR1 SSHAT, CDR2 FNYEAQ (reference sequence). V was pared by 3 bases and J by 5 bases, with 10 bases between. This CDR3 reads CASSLYGRETQYF. In DNA form, the CDR3 reads TGTGCCAGCAGCTTGTATGGTCGGGAGACCCAGTACTTC.

The chain couples TRBV29-1 to TRBJ2-7; TRBD2 aligns across 7 bases. The CDR3 length is 12 residues. The V segment lost 4 bases and the J segment 5 bases; nucleotides outside the gene matches: 5. Germline loops: CDR1 SQVTM, CDR2 ANQGSEA. The CDR3 protein is CSVATSAHEQYF. The DNA for the CDR3 is TGCAGCGTTGCAACTAGCGCCCACGAGCAGTACTTC.

The CDR3 bases are TGCGCCAGCAGCACCGGACAACTCTACGAGCAGTACTTC. It is translated as CASSTGQLYEQYF. J is TRBJ2-7 and V is TRBV5-1; a weak D match, TRBD1 (5 bases). The V gene lost 4 bases and the J gene lost 3 bases, with 11 bases spanning the gap. Germline-derived CDR1 and CDR2 are SGHRS and YFSETQ. The CDR3 is 13 residues long.

This clonotype turned up a few times. The chain carries TRBV12-3 or TRBV12-4 and TRBJ1-1; TRBD1 might be the D (6 bases). The CDR3 totals 16 residues. V lost 1 base, J lost 1 base, and 13 bases lay in between. This chain's CDR3 is CASSLGASTGNTEAFF. The DNA for the CDR3 is TGTGCCAGCAGTTTAGGGGCGTCGACAGGGAACACTGAAGCTTTCTTT.

The chain uses TRBV6-5 and TRBJ1-2, with a tentative D call TRBD1 (6 bases). The V end lost 4 bases, the J end lost 8 bases, and 11 bases lay between the germline ends. The CDR3 has 12 residues. CDR1 is MNHEY and CDR2 is SVGAGI in the germline V gene. CDR3 coding DNA: TGTGCCAGCAGTTCAGGGGCGCGAGGCTACACCTTC. Protein: CASSSGARGYTF.

This chain uses TRBV20-1 with TRBJ1-1; 9 nucleotides line up with TRBD1. V was pared by 5 bases and J by 6 bases, with 10 bases of the junction left unmatched. CDR3 size: 14 residues. Germline CDR1 and CDR2: DFQATT and SNEGSKA (reference sequence). The CDR3 is CSALNRDRDPEAFF. CDR3 coding DNA: TGCAGTGCTCTGAACCGGGACAGGGACCCTGAAGCTTTCTTT.

In its sample, this clonotype was seen a few times. J is TRBJ2-7 and V is TRBV5-1; D is unclear. From germline, CDR1 is SGHRS and CDR2 YFSETQ. The V end lost 5 bases, the J end lost 0 bases, and 12 bases lay between the germline ends. The CDR3 consists of 14 residues. The CDR3 sequence is CASRELWSSYEQYF. The CDR3 nucleotides read TGCGCCAGCAGGGAGCTGTGGAGCTCCTACGAGCAGTACTTC.

The chain joins TRBV11-2 to TRBJ2-1; the D is unclear. CDR3 length: 15 residues. Trimming shortened V by 1 base and J by 0 bases, and 7 bases separated the two germline ends. The germline V gene has CDR1 SGHAT and CDR2 FQNNGV. CDR3 nucleotide sequence: TGTGCCAGCAGCTTAGGACGGGTCTCCTACAATGAGCAGTTCTTC. Encoded protein: CASSLGRVSYNEQFF.

The rearrangement joins TRBV6-5 to TRBJ1-2, with no clear D. Trimming pared 6 bases from V and 1 base from J, leaving 12 bases between. This CDR3 region has 14 residues. Germline V gene lookup returns CDR1 MNHEY and CDR2 SVGAGI. The CDR3 DNA is TGTGCCAGCAGGTTTTCCAGGAGTAACTATGGCTACACCTTC. Protein sequence: CASRFSRSNYGYTF.

The chain carries TRBV7-9 and TRBJ2-1; 14 bases fit TRBD2. The V gene end was trimmed by 2 bases and the J gene end by 8 bases; junction bases not matched to a gene: 8. Germline-derived CDR1 and CDR2 are SEHNR and FQNEAQ (reference sequence). CDR3 size: 17 residues. The CDR3, as DNA: TGTGCCAGCAGCTTATACCCGACTAGCGGGAGGGCCGATGAGCAGTTCTTC. It yields the protein CASSLYPTSGRADEQFF.

This chain connects TRBV29-1 to TRBJ2-7; possibly TRBD2 for D (5 bases). Germline assignment: CDR1 SQVTM and CDR2 ANQGSEA. Deletions cut 3 bases from V and 3 bases from J, with 9 bases between. The CDR3 spans 12 residues. The CDR3 region is CSVDEGNYEQYF. CDR3 DNA: TGCAGCGTTGACGAGGGAAACTACGAGCAGTACTTC.

This clonotype was seen only once. The chain employs TRBV4-1 and TRBJ2-6; the D gene is possibly TRBD2 (6 bases). Trimming took off 1 base at V and 4 bases at J, with 14 bases between the two ends. This CDR3 region has 17 residues. The germline V gene encodes CDR1 MGHRA and CDR2 YSYEKL. CDR3 bases: TGCGCCAGCAGCCAAGTTCTGGGGAGGTCCGGGGCCAACGTCCTGACTTTC. It specifies CASSQVLGRSGANVLTF.

The CDR3 sequence: CASSLTEFGEQFF. CDR3 in DNA: TGTGCCAGCAGCTTAACGGAGTTTGGTGAGCAGTTCTTC. V usage is TRBV7-3 and J usage is TRBJ2-1; D is unresolved. CDR1 SGHTA and CDR2 FQGTGA come from the germline V gene. Trimming stripped 0 bases from V and 9 bases from J, with 9 bases between. This CDR3 region has 13 residues.

This clonotype has more than one count but fewer than ten. V is TRBV6-6 and J is TRBJ2-5, with D unclear. V gave up 7 bases and J gave up 2 bases, with 14 bases separating them. The CDR3 sequence is 14 residues long. CDR1 and CDR2 (germline): MNHNY, SVGAGI (reference sequence). The CDR3 here is CASNLQDVQETQYF. DNA of the CDR3: TGTGCCAGCAATCTCCAGGATGTACAAGAGACCCAGTACTTC.

This clonotype appeared a single time. V is TRBV7-3 and J is TRBJ1-1, with TRBD1 identical over 8 bases. CDR3 length equals 15 residues. Per germline, CDR1 SGHTA and CDR2 FQGTGA. V dropped 5 bases and J dropped 1; count of bases not matched to a gene: 6. CDR3 in amino acids: CASSPRTGKNTEAFF. The DNA for the CDR3 is TGTGCCAGCAGCCCCCGGACAGGGAAGAACACTGAAGCTTTCTTT.